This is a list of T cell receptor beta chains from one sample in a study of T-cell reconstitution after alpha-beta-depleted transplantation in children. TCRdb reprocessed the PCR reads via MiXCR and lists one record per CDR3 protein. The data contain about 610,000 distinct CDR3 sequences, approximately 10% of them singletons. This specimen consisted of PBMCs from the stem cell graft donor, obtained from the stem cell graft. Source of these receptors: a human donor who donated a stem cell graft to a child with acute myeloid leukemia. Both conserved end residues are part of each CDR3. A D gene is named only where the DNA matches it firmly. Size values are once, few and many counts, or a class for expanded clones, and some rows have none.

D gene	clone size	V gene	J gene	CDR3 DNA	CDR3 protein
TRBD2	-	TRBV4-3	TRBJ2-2	TGCGCCAGCAGCCAAGGAGTAGCGGGAGGAACCACCGGGGAGCTGTTTTTT	CASSQGVAGGTTGELFF
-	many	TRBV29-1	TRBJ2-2	TGCAGCGTTGGATATGGCGCTTCGAACACCGGGGAGCTGTTTTTT	CSVGYGASNTGELFF
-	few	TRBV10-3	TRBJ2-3	TGTGCCATCAGCGCTTCGAGAGATGGTACGCAGTATTTT	CAISASRDGTQYF
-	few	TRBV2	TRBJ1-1	TGTGCCAGCAGTGAAGCGCTTCATGGGGGGGAGACTGAAGCTTTCTTT	CASSEALHGGETEAFF
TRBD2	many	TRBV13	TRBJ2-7	TGTGCCAGCAGCTTAGATTCTAGCGGGAGGGGCGAGCAGTACTTC	CASSLDSSGRGEQYF
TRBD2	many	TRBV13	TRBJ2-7	TGTGCCAGCAGCCGCTTAGGCGGGAGGTTGCCCTACGAGCAGTACTTC	CASSRLGGRLPYEQYF
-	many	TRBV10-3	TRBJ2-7	TGTGCCATCAGTGAGAGACTAGAGGTCTCCTACGAGCAGTACTTC	CAISERLEVSYEQYF
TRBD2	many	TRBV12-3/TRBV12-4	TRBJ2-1	TGTGCCAGCGTGACTAGCGTAGGGGTTTACAATGAGCAGTTCTTC	CASVTSVGVYNEQFF
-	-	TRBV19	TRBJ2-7	TGTGCCACCCGGGATTACCCTACCTACGAGCAGTACTTC	CATRDYPTYEQYF
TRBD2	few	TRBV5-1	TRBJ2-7	TGCGCCAGCAGCTCCCTGACTAGCTCCGAGCAGTACTTC	CASSSLTSSEQYF
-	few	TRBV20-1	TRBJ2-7	TGCAGTGCTAGACCGCGGTCCGGGGGCCAATACGAGCAGTACTTC	CSARPRSGGQYEQYF
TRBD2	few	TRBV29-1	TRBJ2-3	TGCAGCGTTGTAGCGGGGTGGGACGAAGATACGCAGTATTTT	CSVVAGWDEDTQYF
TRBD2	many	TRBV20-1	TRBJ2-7	TGCAGTGCTGTTTCCCTAGCGGCGGATTGGGGCGAGCAGTACTTC	CSAVSLAADWGEQYF
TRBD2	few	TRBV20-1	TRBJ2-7	TGCAGTGCTACCCTCCTGGGCGGGAGTGGGTACGAGCAGTACTTC	CSATLLGGSGYEQYF
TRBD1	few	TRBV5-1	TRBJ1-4	TGCGCCAGCAGCTTACAGGGGGCGGATGAAAAACTGTTTTTT	CASSLQGADEKLFF
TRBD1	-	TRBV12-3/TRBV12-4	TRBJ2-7	TGTGCCAGCAGTCCGGGACAGGGGTTAGGCGAGCAGTACTTC	CASSPGQGLGEQYF
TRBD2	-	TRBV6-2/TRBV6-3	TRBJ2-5	TGTGCCAGCACCAATCGGGGGACTACCCAAGAGACCCAGTACTTC	CASTNRGTTQETQYF
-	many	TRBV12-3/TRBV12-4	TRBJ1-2	TGTGCCAGCAGTCTACGAATCCGGGGCTATGGCTACACCTTC	CASSLRIRGYGYTF